This passage covers 25 T cell receptor beta chains from one sample sequenced in a study of shared T cell receptors in the human thymus. Using immunoSEQ multiplex PCR, the repertoire was profiled, and TCRdb retains in-frame clones only, with some absent. The sample has hundreds of thousands of clones, 70% to 90% seen once; the top ten hold roughly 0.0087%. This same sample was also taken into another study, of human thymus T cells.

Sequenced sample: thymocytes. The source of these receptors is a boy in the first two years of life with a congenital heart defect.

The rearrangement joins TRBV5-6 to TRBJ2-2; 9 bases align to TRBD1. The germline CDR1 and CDR2 sequences are SGHDT and YYEEEE. Trimming cost V 0 bases and J 0 bases; bases outside gene matches: 9. The CDR3 runs 19 residues. CDR3 loop: CASSLGGTGISANTGELFF. In DNA form, the CDR3 reads TGTGCCAGCAGCTTGGGTGGGACAGGGATTTCCGCGAACACCGGGGAGCTGTTTTTT.

The chain carries TRBV7-8 and TRBJ1-3; D uncertain. V lost 6 bases to trimming and J lost 2 bases, with 11 bases between them. CDR1 SGHVS and CDR2 FQNEAQ come from the germline V gene. This CDR3 comprises 14 residues. CDR3 sequence reads: CASRPRDTGNTIYF. The CDR3 DNA is TGTGCCAGCAGACCCCGGGATACTGGAAACACCATATATTTT.

This clone appeared a single time. The chain carries TRBV7-8 and TRBJ1-1, with 8 bases lining up with TRBD1. There are 15 residues in the CDR3. The ends lost 4 bases at V and 2 bases at J; junction bases unmatched: 6. Germline CDR1 SGHVS, CDR2 FQNEAQ. Written as DNA, the CDR3 is TGTGCCAGCAGCTGTAACAGGGGGATAAACACTGAAGCTTTCTTT. It is translated as CASSCNRGINTEAFF.

The V and J genes are TRBV11-2 and TRBJ1-3; perhaps TRBD1 as D (5 bases). V was clipped by 5 bases and J by 1 base, with 15 bases between them. The CDR3 has 16 amino acids. The germline V gene has CDR1 SGHAT and CDR2 FQNNGV. The CDR3 here is CASSPPRGNSGNTIYF. CDR3 bases: TGTGCCAGCAGCCCCCCCCGGGGGAATTCTGGAAACACCATATATTTT.

V and J are TRBV9 and TRBJ2-3, with D possibly matching TRBD2 (6 bases). The germline V gene encodes CDR1 SGDLS and CDR2 YYNGEE. V lost 6 bases and J 5 bases, leaving 10 bases between the germline ends. The CDR3 is made up of 12 amino acids. The CDR3 spells CASTPGGDTQYF. CDR3 nucleotides: TGTGCCAGCACCCCCGGGGGAGATACGCAGTATTTT.

The chain is built from TRBV28 and TRBJ1-3, with unresolved D. Germline CDR1 reads MDHEN; CDR2 reads SYDVKM. Between the trimmed V and J ends, which lost 5 bases and 0 bases, there was a span of 8 bases. The CDR3 sequence is 14 residues long. DNA of the CDR3: TGTGCCAGCAGTACAGACCGCTCTGGAAACACCATATATTTT. Translating gives CASSTDRSGNTIYF. The variable domain in full, with the rest retrieved from reference TRBV28 and TRBJ1-3, is DVKVTQSSRYLVKRTGEKVFLECVQDMDHENMFWYRQDPGLGLRLIYFSYDVKMKEKGDIPEGYSVSREKKERFSLILESASTNQTSMYLCASSTDRSGNTIYFGEGSWLTVV.

V usage is TRBV7-7 and J usage is TRBJ2-1; a weak D match, TRBD2 (6 bases). The CDR3 loop spans 13 amino acids. Germline lookup yields CDR1 SSHAT and CDR2 FNYEAQ (reference sequence). V lost 1 base and J 13 bases, leaving 14 bases between the germline ends. Here the CDR3 reads CASSLDRETEQFF. The CDR3, as DNA: TGTGCCAGCAGCTTAGATCGGGAGACAGAACAGTTCTTC.

This chain uses TRBV27 with TRBJ2-7; D may be TRBD2 (5 bases). Germline values: CDR1 MNHEY, CDR2 SMNVEV (reference sequence). The CDR3 spans 15 residues. V lost 0 bases and J 2 bases, leaving 11 bases between the germline ends. CDR3 residues: CASSLSLRAAYEQYF. DNA of the CDR3: TGTGCCAGCAGTTTATCTCTCAGAGCGGCCTACGAGCAGTACTTC.

The chain employs TRBV4-3 and TRBJ2-7; possible D gene TRBD2, 7 bases. The CDR3 is 18 amino acids. Germline V gene data show CDR1 as LGHNA and CDR2 as YSLEER. Trimming removed 3 bases at V and 5 bases at J, with 26 bases between. The CDR3 DNA is TGCGCCAGCAGCCAGCACTGTACGACTCGGGGGGCCAACAACGAGCAGTACTTC. This translates into CASSQHCTTRGANNEQYF.

This clone was seen just once. V is TRBV18 and J is TRBJ2-5; D remains unclear. Germline lookup yields CDR1 KGHSH and CDR2 LQKENI. Deletions cut 5 bases from V and 4 bases from J, with 26 bases between. The CDR3 extends over 18 amino acids. CDR3 DNA: TGTGCCAGCTCAACGGTGCACCGGTGGCAGGCCCTGGGAGAGACCCAGTACTTC. Protein product: CASSTVHRWQALGETQYF.

This rearrangement joins TRBV2 to TRBJ1-1; TRBD1 aligns across 7 bases. The CDR3 length is 14 residues. Trimming cost V 1 base and J 5 bases; bases outside gene matches: 4. CDR1 SNHLY and CDR2 FYNNEI come from the germline V gene. CDR3 loop: CASSEEGARTEAFF. Here the CDR3 DNA reads TGTGCCAGCAGTGAAGAGGGGGCGCGGACTGAAGCTTTCTTT. Full variable domain (missing parts from reference TRBV2 and TRBJ1-1): EPEVTQTPSHQVTQMGQEVILRCVPISNHLYFYWYRQILGQKVEFLVSFYNNEISEKSEIFDDQFSVERPDGSNFTLKIRSTKLEDSAMYFCASSEEGARTEAFFGQGTRLTVV.

This chain links TRBV5-5 with TRBJ1-4; the match to TRBD1 covers 7 bases. Germline V CDR1 and CDR2: SGHKS, YYEKEE (reference sequence). The CDR3 has 14 amino acids. V shed 3 bases and J 8 bases; nucleotides not matched to a gene: 7. DNA for the CDR3: TGTGCCAGCAGCTCCAAAGGGGGCAGCGAAAAACTGTTTTTT. It specifies CASSSKGGSEKLFF.

The chain joins TRBV19 to TRBJ2-2; D unclear. V was shortened by 3 bases and J by 3 bases, with 8 bases between the two germline ends. CDR3 length: 14 residues. Per germline, CDR1 LNHDA and CDR2 SQIVND (reference sequence). CDR3 DNA sequence: TGTGCCAGTAGTATTCGGAGCTACACCGGGGAGCTGTTTTTT. It is translated as CASSIRSYTGELFF.

The chain couples TRBV18 to TRBJ2-3, with 7 bases fitting TRBD1. CDR1 is KGHSH, CDR2 LQKENI, per germline. CDR3 length equals 12 residues. V shed 3 bases and J 13 bases; nucleotides not matched to a gene: 7. The CDR3: CASSPTGQGEYF. CDR3 DNA: TGTGCCAGCTCACCGACAGGGCAAGGGGAGTATTTT. Complete variable domain (other parts from reference TRBV18 and TRBJ2-3): NAGVMQNPRHLVRRRGQEARLRCSPMKGHSHVYWYRQLPEEGLKFMVYLQKENIIDESGMPKERFSAEFPKEGPSILRIQQVVRGDSAAYFCASSPTGQGEYFGPGTRLTVL.

This chain links TRBV6-5 with TRBJ2-1; 9 bases map to TRBD1. The CDR3 loop spans 16 amino acids. The germline CDR1 and CDR2 sequences are MNHEY and SVGAGI. Losses at the gene ends were 4 bases for V and 6 bases for J; bases not matched to a gene: 10. CDR3 DNA: TGTGCCAGCAGTTGGGGGGACAGGGACAAAGGCAATGAGCAGTTCTTC. The encoded protein is CASSWGDRDKGNEQFF.

The chain carries TRBV12-5 and TRBJ2-5; 7 nucleotides align to TRBD1. Trimming at V came to 6 bases and at J to 3 bases, leaving 7 bases not matched to a gene. The CDR3 runs to 14 residues. Germline CDR1 reads LGHNT; CDR2 reads FRNRAP. The CDR3 bases are TGTGCTAGTGGCCCAGGACAGGTGGAAGAGACCCAGTACTTC. Translated: CASGPGQVEETQYF.

This chain links TRBV6-1 with TRBJ1-2; TRBD1 matches at 7 bases. Germline CDR1 is MNHNS and CDR2 is SASEGT. Trimming at V came to 1 base and at J to 2 bases, leaving 7 bases not matched to a gene. The CDR3 is 16 residues long. The CDR3 DNA reads as TGTGCCAGCAGTGAAGGACAGGGCTATAGAAACTATGGCTACACCTTC. Protein product: CASSEGQGYRNYGYTF.

V is TRBV28 and J is TRBJ1-2; a weak D match, TRBD1 (6 bases). Germline CDR1 is MDHEN and CDR2 is SYDVKM. V was trimmed by 6 bases and J by 5 bases, leaving 19 bases between them. CDR3 length: 15 amino acids. The CDR3 DNA is TGTGCCAGCAGGCGCCTGATCCCAGGGGATTATGGCTACACCTTC. It is translated as CASRRLIPGDYGYTF.

J is TRBJ1-1 and V is TRBV28, with no clear D. The CDR3 contains 15 residues. Trimming removed 2 bases at V and 5 bases at J, with 15 bases between. Germline-derived CDR1 and CDR2 are MDHEN and SYDVKM. DNA for the CDR3: TGTGCCAGCAGTTTACTCGGGGAAAAGAGAACTGAAGCTTTCTTT. This encodes CASSLLGEKRTEAFF.

The genes are TRBV7-2 and TRBJ2-7; TRBD2 matches at 7 bases. Trimming took 3 bases from V and 6 from J; bases not matched to a gene: 17. Germline V CDR1 and CDR2: SGHTA, FQGNSA. The CDR3 contains 17 residues. The CDR3 nucleotides read TGTGCCAGCAGCTTCAATACGTCGGCGGGGGACGGGAGCGAGCAGTACTTC. It translates to CASSFNTSAGDGSEQYF.

The rearrangement joins TRBV4-3 to TRBJ2-3; the D gene is possibly TRBD1 (5 bases). The CDR3 covers 17 residues. The germline CDR1 and CDR2 sequences are LGHNA and YSLEER. V lost 0 bases and J 0 bases, leaving 13 bases between the germline ends. The CDR3 DNA follows: TGCGCCAGCAGCCAAGATCAGGGCCCACTTAGCACAGATACGCAGTATTTT. The encoded protein is CASSQDQGPLSTDTQYF.

The chain carries TRBV29-1 and TRBJ1-5; possible D gene TRBD1, 5 bases. With 2 bases removed from V and 6 bases from J, the gap between germline ends came to 17 bases. Germline V gene lookup returns CDR1 SQVTM and CDR2 ANQGSEA. CDR3 length equals 15 residues. The CDR3 loop reads CSVEREGDNSQPQHF. CDR3 nucleotides: TGCAGCGTTGAAAGGGAAGGGGATAATAGTCAGCCCCAGCATTTT.

The V gene is TRBV19, the J gene TRBJ2-7; 10 bases align to TRBD1. The germline gives CDR1 LNHDA, CDR2 SQIVND (reference sequence). This CDR3 is built from 14 residues. Trimming removed 6 bases from V and 2 bases from J; junction bases left unmatched: 4. CDR3 nucleotide sequence: TGTGCCAGTAGCCGTGGGACAGGGGCCTACGAGCAGTACTTC. Translation: CASSRGTGAYEQYF.

The chain employs TRBV4-3 and TRBJ2-1; D is possibly TRBD2 (5 bases). Trimming cost V 0 bases and J 7 bases, with 13 bases left between them. The CDR3 runs to 15 residues. CDR1 and CDR2 from the germline V gene are LGHNA and YSLEER. CDR3 bases: TGCGCCAGCAGCCAAGATCGTCGGACTGCTAATGAGCAGTTCTTC. Its translation is CASSQDRRTANEQFF.

The chain is built from TRBV4-3 and TRBJ2-7; 10 positions agree with TRBD1. J gave up 4 bases and V 6 bases, and 9 bases lay outside the gene matches. The germline V gene has CDR1 LGHNA and CDR2 YSLEER. The CDR3 has 15 residues. CDR3 residues: CASSPIPGQGYEQYF. CDR3 sequence (DNA): TGCGCCAGCAGTCCCATCCCGGGACAGGGGTACGAGCAGTACTTC.